The TCR beta chain described here comes from a study of CD8 T cells in ankylosing spondylitis. Whole-study findings and limits: It appeared that ankylosing spondylitis blood was characterized by a TCR beta motif of several highly homologous variants. Disease-associated clones were CD8+ and fairly uncommon in peripheral blood.

5'-RACE, quantitative and with molecular barcodes, yielded the TCR beta libraries. TCRdb re-analysed the 5' RACE reads in MiXCR, keeping a single row per CDR3 protein. The sample has under 150,000 distinct CDR3 sequences, roughly 11% seen once. CDR1 and CDR2 (germline): KGHSH, LQKENI. The CDR3 is 16 amino acids. With respect to this clonotype: The antigen remains unidentified. This may arise from a read error, as a much more abundant clone is one base away.

Sequencing was done on a sample of blood, either unsorted or a sorted T cell fraction (not recorded which). The chain recombines TRBV18 with TRBJ1-1; maybe TRBD1 (6 bases). The clonotype was recovered from a female donor with ankylosing spondylitis or in good health (not recorded which). The CDR3 loop reads CAGSPRTANTYTEAFF. DNA of the CDR3: TGTGCCGGCTCACCCCGGACAGCCAATACGTACACTGAAGCTTTCTTT.